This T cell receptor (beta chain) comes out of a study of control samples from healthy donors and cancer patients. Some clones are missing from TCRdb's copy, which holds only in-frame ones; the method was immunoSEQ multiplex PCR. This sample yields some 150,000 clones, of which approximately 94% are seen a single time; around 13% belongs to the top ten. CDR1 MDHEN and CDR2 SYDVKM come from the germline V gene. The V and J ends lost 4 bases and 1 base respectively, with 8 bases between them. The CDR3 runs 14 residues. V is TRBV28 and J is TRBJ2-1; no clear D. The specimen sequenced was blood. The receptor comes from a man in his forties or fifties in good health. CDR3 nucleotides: TGTGCCAGCAGTTCTCCGGGTTCCTACAATGAGCAGTTCTTC. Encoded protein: CASSSPGSYNEQFF.